The present TCR beta chain was sequenced within a study of T cells after yellow fever vaccination. Study-level information: Some fractions had low cell numbers, and these were prepared with SMART-Seq v4 Ultra Low Input.

This clonotype has a handful of counts. V lost 4 bases to trimming and J lost 0 bases; unmatched junction nucleotides: 10. The CDR3 contains 17 residues. Germline values: CDR1 SNHLY, CDR2 FYNNEI. Conversion of TCR transcripts into cDNA relied on 5'RACE template switching, which added a universal primer site and UMIs. Each CDR3 protein is one row after TCRdb ran MiXCR on the 5' RACE reads. The sample lists fewer than 350,000 distinct CDR3 sequences, roughly 9.4% occurring once. The chain joins TRBV2 to TRBJ2-3, with 7 nucleotides matching TRBD2. The receptor's source is a man aged 18 to 35 who received the YFV17D yellow fever vaccine. The source was PBMCs, collected on the day of the first yellow fever vaccination. The CDR3 nucleotides read TGTGCCAGCAGTGCCTTCGGCGGACTAGGGAGCACAGATACGCAGTATTTT. Protein: CASSAFGGLGSTDTQYF.